The 30 T cell receptor beta chains below come from one sample, sequenced in a study of T-cell memory formation after mild COVID-19. TCRdb reprocessed the 5' RACE reads with MiXCR, giving one entry per CDR3 protein. The sample records roughly 320,000 distinct CDR3 sequences, 25% to 30% being singletons. Specimen: PBMCs or a T cell subset sorted from them (not recorded which). The receptors were gathered from an adult woman who had mild COVID-19 (a few samples of this study predate the infection). Cell type and time point are not known.

CDR3 sequence: CASRGPLEDSYNEQFF. CDR3 nucleotide sequence: TGTGCCAGCAGAGGCCCCCTGGAGGACTCCTACAATGAGCAGTTCTTC. The V call is TRBV6-6, the J call TRBJ2-1; the D gene is possibly TRBD2 (5 bases). V gave up 6 bases and J gave up 0 bases, with 15 bases separating them. Germline V gene lookup returns CDR1 MNHNY and CDR2 SVGAGI (reference sequence). The CDR3 is made up of 16 amino acids.

This clonotype has only a few counts. This chain uses TRBV5-1 with TRBJ2-3; 7 bases align to TRBD1. Germline V CDR1 and CDR2: SGHRS, YFSETQ. With V trimmed by 3 bases and J by 2 bases, 3 bases remained unmatched. CDR3 length: 14 amino acids. The CDR3 is CASSSDRLTDTQYF. In DNA, the CDR3 is TGCGCCAGCAGCTCGGACAGGCTCACAGATACGCAGTATTTT.

The genes are TRBV24-1 and TRBJ2-7; TRBD1 is a possible D gene (7 bases). CDR1 KGHDR and CDR2 SFDVKD come from the germline V gene. V dropped 7 bases and J dropped 3 bases, with 15 bases sitting between them. The CDR3 has 14 residues. The CDR3 sequence: CATSPGGLDYEQYF. The DNA for the CDR3 is TGTGCCACCAGCCCAGGGGGGTTGGACTACGAGCAGTACTTC.

This clonotype was found a few times. The V gene is TRBV7-8, the J gene TRBJ2-7; D possibly uses TRBD1 or TRBD2 (5 bases each). Trimming took 4 bases from V and 2 from J, leaving 18 bases between them. Germline-derived CDR1 and CDR2 are SGHVS and FQNEAQ. The CDR3 loop spans 16 amino acids. This CDR3 is CASSSGAGSVAYEQYF. Here the CDR3 DNA reads TGTGCCAGCAGCTCCGGGGCCGGATCAGTAGCCTACGAGCAGTACTTC.

V is TRBV2 and J is TRBJ2-3; D is unclear. The germline CDR1 and CDR2 sequences are SNHLY and FYNNEI. The ends were cut back, 1 base at V and 0 bases at J, with 8 bases in the middle. This CDR3 region has 15 residues. DNA of the CDR3: TGTGCCAGCAGTGAAGGGCTGATTAGCACAGATACGCAGTATTTT. It translates to CASSEGLISTDTQYF.

This clonotype was seen more than once but under ten times. The chain links TRBV3-1 to TRBJ1-2, with 7 bases fitting TRBD1. The germline CDR1 and CDR2 sequences are LGHDT and YNNKEL (reference sequence). Trimming removed 4 bases from V and 8 bases from J; junction bases left unmatched: 7. This CDR3 has 13 residues. Here the CDR3 reads CASSPGGAHGYTF. The CDR3, as DNA: TGTGCCAGCAGCCCAGGGGGGGCTCACGGCTACACCTTC. Full variable domain (rest looked up from reference TRBV3-1 and TRBJ1-2): DTAVSQTPKYLVTQMGNDKSIKCEQNLGHDTMYWYKQDSKKFLKIMFSYNNKELIINETVPNRFSPKSPDKAHLNLHINSLELGDSAVYFCASSPGGAHGYTFGSGTRLTVV.

V is TRBV3-1 and J is TRBJ1-1; D is possibly TRBD1 (6 bases). There are 15 residues in the CDR3. Germline V gene sequence: CDR1 LGHDT, CDR2 YNNKEL (reference sequence). The ends were cut back, 4 bases at V and 0 bases at J, with 12 bases in the middle. The CDR3 nucleotides read TGTGCCAGCAGCCTCCACAGGGCGATGAACACTGAAGCTTTCTTT. Translating gives CASSLHRAMNTEAFF. Drawing the rest from reference TRBV3-1 and TRBJ1-1, the complete variable domain is DTAVSQTPKYLVTQMGNDKSIKCEQNLGHDTMYWYKQDSKKFLKIMFSYNNKELIINETVPNRFSPKSPDKAHLNLHINSLELGDSAVYFCASSLHRAMNTEAFFGQGTRLTVV.

V is TRBV2 and J is TRBJ1-3; D gene ambiguous. Trimming cost V 6 bases and J 4 bases, with 13 bases left between them. The CDR3 sequence is 14 residues long. CDR1 SNHLY and CDR2 FYNNEI come from the germline V gene. CDR3 sequence: CASRELGPGNTIYF. In DNA, the CDR3 is TGTGCCAGCAGGGAGCTGGGCCCCGGAAACACCATATATTTT.

This clonotype was seen a handful of times. The chain combines TRBV7-9 with TRBJ2-3; no clear D. V gave up 4 bases and J gave up 4 bases, with 15 bases separating them. The CDR3 runs to 15 residues. CDR1 and CDR2 from the germline V gene are SEHNR and FQNEAQ (reference sequence). CDR3 coding DNA: TGTGCCAGCAGCTCTTGGGCCAGCCGTCCAGATACGCAGTATTTT. It translates to CASSSWASRPDTQYF.

The rearrangement joins TRBV3-1 to TRBJ1-3, with D perhaps matching TRBD1 (5 bases). Per the germline V gene, CDR1 is LGHDT and CDR2 is YNNKEL (reference sequence). V dropped 0 bases and J dropped 0 bases, with 18 bases sitting between them. The CDR3 extends over 19 amino acids. CDR3: CASSQEVLFGAGSGNTIYF. The CDR3 nucleotides read TGTGCCAGCAGCCAAGAAGTCCTTTTCGGGGCGGGCTCTGGAAACACCATATATTTT.

This clonotype was seen a few times. The genes are TRBV6-5 and TRBJ1-2; possibly TRBD1 for D (6 bases). The CDR3 runs 14 residues. Trimming took 4 bases from V and 3 from J, leaving 12 bases between them. CDR1 is MNHEY, CDR2 SVGAGI, per germline. The CDR3, as DNA: TGTGCCAGCAGTTCTCCAGGGGTCGACTATGGCTACACCTTC. Translation gives CASSSPGVDYGYTF.

The CDR3 reads CASRHEGDTQHF. In nucleotides, the CDR3 is TGTGCCAGCCGGCACGAGGGGGATACGCAGCATTTT. The rearrangement uses TRBV6-6 and TRBJ2-3; TRBD1 might be the D (6 bases). TRBJ1-5 matches the DNA end more closely, so the J call is doubtful. Looked up from germline, CDR1 is MNHNY and CDR2 is SVGAGI (reference sequence). CDR3 length: 12 residues.

This clonotype came up once. The rearrangement links TRBV6-1 to TRBJ1-5, with 7 nucleotides matching TRBD1. V trimming: 7 bases; J trimming: 4 bases; junction bases outside the gene matches: 4. The CDR3 contains 13 residues. The V gene's germline CDR1 is MNHNS and CDR2 SASEGT. The CDR3 here is CASTVQGNQPQHF. CDR3 in DNA: TGTGCCAGCACTGTACAGGGGAATCAGCCCCAGCATTTT.

The chain joins TRBV5-1 to TRBJ2-3; 8 positions match TRBD1. CDR3 size: 14 residues. CDR1 and CDR2 (germline): SGHRS, YFSETQ. V was clipped by 4 bases and J by 5 bases; unmatched bases: 6. CDR3 sequence: CASSRGQGIDTQYF. The CDR3 DNA follows: TGCGCCAGCAGCCGAGGACAGGGAATAGATACGCAGTATTTT.

The chain has TRBV14 and TRBJ2-7; the match to TRBD1 covers 7 bases. V was pared by 5 bases and J by 2 bases, with 9 bases of the junction left unmatched. Germline assignment: CDR1 SGHDN and CDR2 FVKESK. The CDR3 spans 15 residues. The CDR3 DNA follows: TGTGCCAGCAGCTTACAGGGGAGTACCACCTACGAGCAGTACTTC. This translates into CASSLQGSTTYEQYF.

This clonotype was detected only once. V gene TRBV6-5 combines with J gene TRBJ1-5; no reliable D call. The V gene lost 0 bases and the J gene lost 5 bases, with 5 bases spanning the gap. CDR1 MNHEY and CDR2 SVGAGI come from the germline V gene. The CDR3 has 13 residues. As DNA, the CDR3 is TGTGCCAGCAGTTACTCGTGGGATCAGCCCCAGCATTTT. Protein sequence: CASSYSWDQPQHF.

The sample holds one count of this clonotype. This rearrangement joins TRBV20-1 to TRBJ1-2, with D uncertain. Per germline, CDR1 DFQATT and CDR2 SNEGSKA (reference sequence). Trimming took off 1 base at V and 4 bases at J, with 7 bases between the two ends. This CDR3 comprises 12 residues. CDR3 sequence reads: CSARAAGYGYTF. For the CDR3, the DNA is TGCAGTGCTAGAGCAGCCGGCTATGGCTACACCTTC.

V is TRBV29-1 and J is TRBJ1-1; D is ambiguous. V lost 2 bases, J lost 5 bases, and 15 bases lay in between. Looked up from germline, CDR1 is SQVTM and CDR2 is ANQGSEA. The CDR3 is 14 residues long. This CDR3 reads CSVENIGPGTEAFF. The CDR3 DNA reads as TGCAGCGTTGAAAACATAGGGCCTGGGACTGAAGCTTTCTTT.

V usage is TRBV25-1 and J usage is TRBJ2-7, with 8 bases aligning to TRBD1. Germline CDR1 MGHDK, CDR2 SYGVNS. This CDR3 has 13 amino acids. V was clipped by 5 bases and J by 4 bases; unmatched bases: 4. The CDR3 loop is CASSPGGKYEQYF. The CDR3 region has the DNA TGTGCCAGCAGTCCAGGGGGCAAGTACGAGCAGTACTTC.

The rearrangement uses TRBV6-5 and TRBJ1-1, with a weak D call TRBD1 (5 bases). Trimming removed 0 bases at V and 1 base at J, with 12 bases between. Germline V gene lookup returns CDR1 MNHEY and CDR2 SVGAGI. This CDR3 is 16 amino acids long. This CDR3 reads CASSYSRGGSNTEAFF. The CDR3, as DNA: TGTGCCAGCAGTTACTCTAGGGGAGGGTCGAACACTGAAGCTTTCTTT.

This clonotype was counted a few times. The genes are TRBV7-8 and TRBJ2-5, with 9 positions matching TRBD2. The length of the CDR3 is 18 residues. V was pared by 0 bases and J by 0 bases, with 8 bases of the junction left unmatched. Germline V gene lookup returns CDR1 SGHVS and CDR2 FQNEAQ. The DNA for the CDR3 is TGTGCCAGCAGCTTAGCGGTTAGACTAGCGGCCTACCAAGAGACCCAGTACTTC. This translates into CASSLAVRLAAYQETQYF. Drawing the rest from reference TRBV7-8 and TRBJ2-5, the complete variable domain is GAGVSQSPRYKVAKRGQDVALRCDPISGHVSLFWYQQALGQGPEFLTYFQNEAQLDKSGLPSDRFFAERPEGSVSTLKIQRTQQEDSAVYLCASSLAVRLAAYQETQYFGPGTRLLVL.

The chain recombines TRBV14 with TRBJ1-1; D not certain. The germline gives CDR1 SGHDN, CDR2 FVKESK. This CDR3 is built from 11 residues. The V and J ends lost 1 base and 10 bases respectively, with 7 bases between them. The CDR3 DNA reads TGTGCCAGCAGCCAAGGGTCCACAGCTTTCTTT. It yields the protein CASSQGSTAFF.

The J gene is TRBJ1-2, the V gene TRBV4-3, with 8 bases matching TRBD1. Per germline, CDR1 LGHNA and CDR2 YSLEER. V was clipped by 2 bases and J by 4 bases; unmatched bases: 12. CDR3 length equals 17 residues. In DNA, the CDR3 is TGCGCCAGCAGCCAAACCCCCCCGGGACAGGCACGCTATGGCTACACCTTC. Translated: CASSQTPPGQARYGYTF.

The chain recombines TRBV29-1 with TRBJ2-7; no clear D gene. CDR3 length equals 15 residues. In germline, CDR1 is SQVTM, CDR2 ANQGSEA. V lost 7 bases to trimming and J lost 0 bases, with 19 bases between them. CDR3 DNA: TGCAGCGCCCGAAAGGCAGTCCACCTCTCCTACGAGCAGTACTTC. This sequence encodes CSARKAVHLSYEQYF.

The table lists this clonotype with a few counts. The rearrangement links TRBV12-3 or TRBV12-4 to TRBJ2-2; no clear D. This CDR3 comprises 14 residues. V shed 2 bases and J shed 4 bases, with 8 bases lying between them. The CDR3 DNA reads as TGTGCCAGCAGTTTACCCCAGAGCACCGGGGAGCTGTTTTTT. Encoded protein: CASSLPQSTGELFF.

In its sample, this clonotype was seen a few times. This chain links TRBV7-2 with TRBJ2-3; D remains ambiguous. V lost 1 base, J lost 1 base, and 9 bases lay in between. CDR1 is SGHTA, CDR2 FQGNSA, per germline. This CDR3 is built from 15 residues. The CDR3 bases are TGTGCCAGCAGCTTAGACACCTCTGGCACAGATACGCAGTATTTT. Translating it yields CASSLDTSGTDTQYF.

This clonotype has more than one count but fewer than ten. V usage is TRBV15 and J usage is TRBJ2-5; 7 bases are shared with TRBD1. The ends lost 2 bases at V and 1 base at J; junction bases unmatched: 7. The germline V gene encodes CDR1 LNHNV and CDR2 YYDKDF (reference sequence). The CDR3 is 16 amino acids. The DNA of the CDR3 is TGTGCCACCAGCAGAAACAGGGGAGTATCCCAAGAGACCCAGTACTTC. It is translated as CATSRNRGVSQETQYF.

The chain joins TRBV20-1 to TRBJ1-1; D unresolved. Germline V gene sequence: CDR1 DFQATT, CDR2 SNEGSKA (reference sequence). The CDR3 spans 12 residues. Trimming left V 1 base short and J 7 bases short, with 10 bases between. This chain's CDR3 is CSARGSSLEAFF. In DNA form, the CDR3 reads TGCAGTGCTAGAGGCTCCAGCCTTGAAGCTTTCTTT.

The chain combines TRBV7-9 with TRBJ2-6; the D gene is possibly TRBD2 (5 bases). V gave up 3 bases and J gave up 3 bases, with 18 bases separating them. The CDR3 has 18 amino acids. Germline loops: CDR1 SEHNR, CDR2 FQNEAQ (reference sequence). This chain's CDR3 is CASSFPRIWGDGANVLTF. The CDR3 coding sequence is TGTGCCAGCAGCTTTCCCCGCATCTGGGGAGATGGGGCCAACGTCCTGACTTTC.

The chain is built from TRBV5-5 and TRBJ1-2; 12 bases align to TRBD1. Trimming removed 4 bases from V and 4 bases from J; junction bases left unmatched: 2. The CDR3 contains 14 residues. In germline, CDR1 is SGHKS, CDR2 YYEKEE (reference sequence). Here the CDR3 reads CASSGTGGGYGYTF. Written as DNA, the CDR3 is TGTGCCAGCAGCGGGACAGGGGGCGGCTATGGCTACACCTTC. Combining the CDR3 with reference TRBV5-5 and TRBJ1-2 gives the whole variable domain DAGVTQSPTHLIKTRGQQVTLRCSPISGHKSVSWYQQVLGQGPQFIFQYYEKEERGRGNFPDRFSARQFPNYSSELNVNALLLGDSALYLCASSGTGGGYGYTFGSGTRLTVV.